The clone carrying this T cell receptor (beta chain) came up a few times. The antigen remains undetermined. Regarding time point: longitudinal time-point 2. The data are from a study of neurological immune-mediated disorders. Study-level results: TCR-beta repertoires seemed private in all groups, with no expanded CDR3 amino acid sequences shared.

The V and J ends lost 2 bases and 0 bases respectively, with 15 bases between them. CDR1 SGHRS and CDR2 YFSETQ come from the germline V gene. This CDR3 contains 18 residues. One entry per CDR3 protein results from TCRdb running MiXCR on the 5' RACE reads. The sample yields approximately 89,000 distinct CDR3 sequences, 13% seen once. This chain links TRBV5-1 with TRBJ2-6, with D hard to call. Sequences were obtained from PBMCs. This clonotype was sampled from a female donor with HTLV-1-associated myelopathy (HAM/TSP). CDR3 coding DNA: TGCGCCAGCAGCTTTTCTTCACACGCATCCTCTGGGGCCAACGTCCTGACTTTC. Residues: CASSFSSHASSGANVLTF. Supplemented by reference TRBV5-1 and TRBJ2-6, the full variable domain reads KAGVTQTPRYLIKTRGQQVTLSCSPISGHRSVSWYQQTPGQGLQFLFEYFSETQRNKGNFPGRFSGRQFSNSRSEMNVSTLELGDSALYLCASSFSSHASSGANVLTFGAGSRLTVL.